The 24 T cell receptor beta chains below come from one sample, sequenced in a study of blood T cell repertoires in COVID-19. Libraries were prepared by immunoSEQ multiplex PCR; TCRdb keeps only in-frame clonotypes and omits some of them. The data show approximately 100,000 clones, around 85% seen once. Sequenced: peripheral blood. The receptors here all came from a human donor in a cohort sampled during active COVID-19.

V is TRBV18 and J is TRBJ1-2; 10 bases map to TRBD1. CDR3 length equals 15 residues. J was trimmed by 2 bases and V by 6 bases; bases with no gene match: 6. The V gene's germline CDR1 is KGHSH and CDR2 LQKENI. DNA for the CDR3: TGTGCCAGCTCGTCGGGACAGGGGAGGAACTATGGCTACACCTTC. Encoded protein: CASSSGQGRNYGYTF.

The chain couples TRBV14 to TRBJ2-5; no firm D call. V was cut by 4 bases and J by 1 base, with 4 bases left in between. Germline V gives CDR1 SGHDN, CDR2 FVKESK. The CDR3 is made up of 12 amino acids. CDR3 amino acids: CASSPLQETQYF. In nucleotides, the CDR3 is TGTGCCAGCAGCCCCCTCCAAGAGACCCAGTACTTC.

The chain couples TRBV5-4 to TRBJ1-1; D is possibly TRBD1 (6 bases). V lost 0 bases and J 1 base, leaving 10 bases between the germline ends. Germline CDR1 and CDR2: SGHNT and YYREEE (reference sequence). This CDR3 is 15 amino acids long. The CDR3 protein is CASSLAGGANTEAFF. In nucleotides, the CDR3 is TGTGCCAGCAGCTTGGCCGGGGGGGCGAACACTGAAGCTTTCTTT.

This clone occurred once. This chain joins TRBV5-1 and TRBJ2-3, with 10 bases aligning to TRBD1. The ends lost 3 bases at V and 0 bases at J; junction bases unmatched: 4. Germline lookup yields CDR1 SGHRS and CDR2 YFSETQ. The CDR3 covers 16 residues. CDR3 in DNA: TGCGCCAGCAGCTGGGGGACAGGGGAGAGCACAGATACGCAGTATTTT. It encodes CASSWGTGESTDTQYF.

This clone was observed a single time. The rearrangement links TRBV24-1 to TRBJ2-1; possibly TRBD2 for D (6 bases). The V and J ends lost 3 bases and 7 bases respectively, with 15 bases between them. CDR3 length: 15 residues. Germline V CDR1 and CDR2: KGHDR, SFDVKD. For the CDR3, the DNA is TGTGCCACCAGTGATGGGGGACTTGGGGGAAATGAGCAGTTCTTC. This codes for CATSDGGLGGNEQFF.

The rearrangement uses TRBV7-9 and TRBJ2-4; D may be TRBD2 (6 bases). The CDR3 is 15 residues long. The V end lost 8 bases, the J end lost 3 bases, and 17 bases lay between the germline ends. The germline V gene encodes CDR1 SEHNR and CDR2 FQNEAQ (reference sequence). CDR3 sequence reads: CASSRAGSGKNIQYF. The DNA of the CDR3 is TGTGCCAGCTCCCGGGCGGGGTCTGGCAAAAACATTCAGTACTTC.

This rearrangement joins TRBV28 to TRBJ1-4; the match to TRBD1 covers 7 bases. V shed 6 bases, J shed 1 base, and the junction held 5 bases outside the gene matches. In germline, CDR1 is MDHEN, CDR2 SYDVKM. The CDR3 runs to 15 residues. The CDR3 is CASRVRQGTNEKLFF. In DNA, the CDR3 is TGTGCCAGCAGAGTCCGACAGGGAACTAATGAAAAACTGTTTTTT. The full variable domain, with the rest looked up from reference TRBV28 and TRBJ1-4, is DVKVTQSSRYLVKRTGEKVFLECVQDMDHENMFWYRQDPGLGLRLIYFSYDVKMKEKGDIPEGYSVSREKKERFSLILESASTNQTSMYLCASRVRQGTNEKLFFGSGTQLSVL.

This chain connects TRBV4-3 to TRBJ1-2; no clear D. V was clipped by 6 bases and J by 5 bases, with 13 bases between them. The CDR3 runs 13 residues. CDR1 is LGHNA and CDR2 is YSLEER in the germline V gene. The CDR3 loop reads CASRGVGDYGYTF. The CDR3 bases are TGCGCCAGCAGGGGTGTCGGGGATTATGGCTACACCTTC.

The CDR3 is CASSAGLALNYEQYF. For the CDR3, the DNA is TGTGCCAGCAGCGCCGGACTAGCCCTGAACTACGAGCAGTACTTC. This chain joins TRBV9 and TRBJ2-7, with 8 bases identical to TRBD2. The CDR3 is 15 residues long. Germline V gene sequence: CDR1 SGDLS, CDR2 YYNGEE. Losses at the gene ends were 3 bases for V and 3 bases for J; bases not matched to a gene: 8.

The CDR3: CASSLAVIRAAEAFF. CDR3 nucleotide sequence: TGTGCCAGCAGCTTAGCGGTGATCAGGGCAGCTGAAGCTTTCTTT. The V and J genes are TRBV7-2 and TRBJ1-1; D may be TRBD1 (5 bases). CDR1 is SGHTA and CDR2 is FQGNSA in the germline V gene. V was trimmed by 0 bases and J by 6 bases, leaving 14 bases between them. The CDR3 covers 15 residues.

V is TRBV20-1 and J is TRBJ1-1, with 10 bases that match TRBD1. After removal of 6 bases from V and 9 bases from J, the junction contained 4 bases not matched to a gene. CDR1 and CDR2 from the germline V gene are DFQATT and SNEGSKA (reference sequence). CDR3 size: 11 residues. The CDR3: CSAMDRGKAFF. The CDR3, as DNA: TGCAGTGCCATGGACAGGGGGAAAGCTTTCTTT.

This clone was seen only once. The V call is TRBV24-1, the J call TRBJ1-2; 7 bases are a match to TRBD1. CDR1 is KGHDR and CDR2 is SFDVKD in the germline V gene. The CDR3 is 15 amino acids. V was pared by 3 bases and J by 4 bases, with 7 bases of the junction left unmatched. This chain's CDR3 is CATSDPRDSPYGYTF. Here the CDR3 DNA reads TGTGCCACCAGTGATCCCCGGGACAGTCCCTATGGCTACACCTTC.

J is TRBJ2-3 and V is TRBV28, with D perhaps matching TRBD2 (5 bases). CDR3 length: 15 amino acids. Trimming removed 2 bases at V and 6 bases at J, with 15 bases between. The V gene's germline CDR1 is MDHEN and CDR2 SYDVKM. The CDR3 coding sequence is TGTGCCAGCAGTTTAGACCCGGACTTGATGGATACGCAGTATTTT. The encoded protein is CASSLDPDLMDTQYF.

This sequence joins TRBV15 and TRBJ2-7; 8 bases agree with TRBD1. The CDR3 spans 16 residues. V lost 0 bases, J lost 4 bases, and 8 bases stayed unmatched. Germline CDR1 LNHNV, CDR2 YYDKDF (reference sequence). This CDR3 is CATSRDSRTGRYEQYF. CDR3 coding DNA: TGTGCCACCAGCAGAGATTCGCGGACAGGGCGTTACGAGCAGTACTTC.

The chain recombines TRBV7-8 with TRBJ2-1; 8 bases agree with TRBD2. CDR1 and CDR2 from the germline V gene are SGHVS and FQNEAQ. V shed 5 bases, J shed 10 bases, and the junction held 7 bases outside the gene matches. CDR3 size: 13 residues. The CDR3 here is CASSPGLAGEQFF. DNA of the CDR3: TGTGCCAGCAGCCCCGGACTAGCTGGCGAGCAGTTCTTC.

The V gene is TRBV11-3, the J gene TRBJ1-1; D remains unclear. Germline CDR1 reads SGHNT; CDR2 reads YENEEA. The CDR3 has 13 residues. The V end lost 6 bases, the J end lost 2 bases, and 10 bases lay between the germline ends. CDR3 DNA: TGTGCCAGCAGGCTAAACCCAAACACTGAAGCTTTCTTT. Translated, it gives CASRLNPNTEAFF.

The chain joins TRBV5-4 to TRBJ1-2; 9 bases are a match to TRBD1. The ends lost 4 bases at V and 4 bases at J; junction bases unmatched: 11. The CDR3 totals 16 residues. CDR1 and CDR2 from the germline V gene are SGHNT and YYREEE (reference sequence). CDR3 in DNA: TGTGCCAGCAGCCGGGACAGGGTAGGGGAGGGCTATGGCTACACCTTC. Protein sequence: CASSRDRVGEGYGYTF.

This sequence joins TRBV7-3 and TRBJ2-7; 8 nucleotides match TRBD2. Trimming removed 4 bases from V and 3 bases from J; junction bases left unmatched: 5. The CDR3 has 14 amino acids. Per the germline V gene, CDR1 is SGHTA and CDR2 is FQGTGA. CDR3 in amino acids: CASSSPGLGYEQYF. Here the CDR3 DNA reads TGTGCCAGCAGCTCCCCGGGACTAGGCTACGAGCAGTACTTC.

The genes are TRBV5-8 and TRBJ2-3; D remains unclear. CDR3 size: 14 residues. V was shortened by 4 bases and J by 6 bases, with 15 bases between the two germline ends. Germline assignment: CDR1 SGHTS and CDR2 YDEGEE. The CDR3 DNA reads TGTGCCAGCAGCCTGGCCCCTGAGATTGATACGCAGTATTTT. Protein: CASSLAPEIDTQYF.

V usage is TRBV9 and J usage is TRBJ2-3, with 14 bases fitting TRBD2. The CDR3 has 16 residues. After removal of 3 bases from V and 5 bases from J, the junction contained 5 bases not matched to a gene. The germline CDR1 and CDR2 sequences are SGDLS and YYNGEE. The CDR3 nucleotides read TGTGCCAGCAGCGGGGGACTAGCGGGAGTACGAGATACGCAGTATTTT. Its protein product is CASSGGLAGVRDTQYF.

The chain links TRBV19 to TRBJ2-3, with 8 positions matching TRBD1. J was trimmed by 2 bases and V by 4 bases; bases with no gene match: 5. This CDR3 is built from 15 residues. In germline, CDR1 is LNHDA, CDR2 SQIVND (reference sequence). The CDR3 DNA is TGTGCCAGTAGTAGGGGGCAGGGGGCCACAGATACGCAGTATTTT. It is translated as CASSRGQGATDTQYF.

V gene TRBV28 combines with J gene TRBJ2-7, with 7 bases aligning to TRBD1. Germline CDR1 and CDR2: MDHEN and SYDVKM. Trimming cost V 3 bases and J 1 base; bases outside gene matches: 3. There are 14 residues in the CDR3. CDR3 coding DNA: TGTGCCAGCAGTTTCGGGGACAGTTCCTACGAGCAGTACTTC. Protein sequence: CASSFGDSSYEQYF. Full variable domain (outside the CDR3, taken from reference TRBV28 and TRBJ2-7): DVKVTQSSRYLVKRTGEKVFLECVQDMDHENMFWYRQDPGLGLRLIYFSYDVKMKEKGDIPEGYSVSREKKERFSLILESASTNQTSMYLCASSFGDSSYEQYFGPGTRLTVT.

The V and J genes are TRBV7-2 and TRBJ2-7, with D unresolved. Per the germline V gene, CDR1 is SGHTA and CDR2 is FQGNSA. This CDR3 has 11 residues. V was shortened by 10 bases and J by 1 base, with 8 bases between the two germline ends. CDR3 region: CAIKRSYEQYF. The CDR3 DNA is TGTGCCATCAAGAGATCCTACGAGCAGTACTTC.

J is TRBJ2-7 and V is TRBV30, with a weak D call TRBD2 (5 bases). V shed 3 bases and J shed 3 bases, with 9 bases lying between them. The germline V gene encodes CDR1 GTSNPN and CDR2 SVGIG (reference sequence). The CDR3 covers 12 residues. The CDR3 DNA is TGTGCCTGGAGCGGAGGAGACTACGAGCAGTACTTC. This codes for CAWSGGDYEQYF.